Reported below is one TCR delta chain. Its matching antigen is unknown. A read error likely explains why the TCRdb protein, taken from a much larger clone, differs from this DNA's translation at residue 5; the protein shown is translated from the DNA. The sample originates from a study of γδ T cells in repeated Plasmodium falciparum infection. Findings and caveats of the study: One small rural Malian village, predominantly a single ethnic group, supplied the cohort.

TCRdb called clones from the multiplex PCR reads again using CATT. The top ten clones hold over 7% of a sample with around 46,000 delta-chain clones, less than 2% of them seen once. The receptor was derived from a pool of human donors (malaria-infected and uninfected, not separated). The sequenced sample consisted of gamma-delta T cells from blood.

CDR3 in amino acids: CACDPLLGDTRADKLIF. The CDR3, as DNA: TGTGCCTGTGACCCCCTACTGGGGGATACGCGTGCCGATAAACTCATCTTT. The V gene is TRDV2, the J gene TRDJ1; 13 bases align to TRDD3. In the absence of a J gene in TCRdb, the DNA was matched to germline to assign it here. The J segment lost 3 bases and the V segment lost 3 bases, leaving 9 bases of the junction unmatched. CDR1 is GEAIGNYY and CDR2 is EKD in the germline V gene. CDR3 length: 17 amino acids.